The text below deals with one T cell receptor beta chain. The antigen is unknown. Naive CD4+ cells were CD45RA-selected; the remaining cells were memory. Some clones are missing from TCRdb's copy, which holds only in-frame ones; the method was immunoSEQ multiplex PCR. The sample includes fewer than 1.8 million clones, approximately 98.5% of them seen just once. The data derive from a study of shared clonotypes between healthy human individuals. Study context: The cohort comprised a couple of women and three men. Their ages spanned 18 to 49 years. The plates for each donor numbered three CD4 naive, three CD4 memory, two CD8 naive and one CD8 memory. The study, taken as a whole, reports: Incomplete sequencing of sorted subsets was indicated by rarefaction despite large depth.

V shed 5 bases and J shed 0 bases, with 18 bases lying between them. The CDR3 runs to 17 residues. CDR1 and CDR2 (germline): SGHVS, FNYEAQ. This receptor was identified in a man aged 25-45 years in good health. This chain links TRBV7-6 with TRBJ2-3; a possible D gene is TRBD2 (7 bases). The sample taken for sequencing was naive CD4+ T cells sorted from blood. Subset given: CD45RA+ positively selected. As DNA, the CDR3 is TGTGCCAGCAGCCCGAGGGGGGCGGGGGCTAGCACAGATACGCAGTATTTT. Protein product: CASSPRGAGASTDTQYF. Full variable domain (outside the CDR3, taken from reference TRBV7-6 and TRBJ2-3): GAGVSQSPRYKVTKRGQDVALRCDPISGHVSLYWYRQALGQGPEFLTYFNYEAQQDKSGLPNDRFSAERPEGSISTLTIQRTEQRDSAMYRCASSPRGAGASTDTQYFGPGTRLTVL.